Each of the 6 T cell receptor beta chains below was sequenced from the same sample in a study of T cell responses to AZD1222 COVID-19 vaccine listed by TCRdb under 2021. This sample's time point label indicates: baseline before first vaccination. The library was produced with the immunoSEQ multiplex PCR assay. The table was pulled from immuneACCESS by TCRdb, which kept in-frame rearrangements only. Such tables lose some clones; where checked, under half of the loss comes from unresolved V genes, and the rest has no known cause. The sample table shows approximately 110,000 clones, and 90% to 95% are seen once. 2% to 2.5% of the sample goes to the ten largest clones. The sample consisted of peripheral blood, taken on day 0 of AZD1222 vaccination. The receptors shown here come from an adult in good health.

The CDR3 sequence is CASSSRGTASGANVLTF. Written as DNA, the CDR3 is TGTGCCAGCAGCTCCAGAGGGACTGCCTCTGGGGCCAACGTCCTGACTTTC. This rearrangement joins TRBV7-3 to TRBJ2-6, with TRBD2 as a possible D gene (6 bases). Trimming took 4 bases from V and 0 from J, leaving 13 bases between them. This CDR3 is 17 amino acids long. CDR1 SGHTA and CDR2 FQGTGA come from the germline V gene.

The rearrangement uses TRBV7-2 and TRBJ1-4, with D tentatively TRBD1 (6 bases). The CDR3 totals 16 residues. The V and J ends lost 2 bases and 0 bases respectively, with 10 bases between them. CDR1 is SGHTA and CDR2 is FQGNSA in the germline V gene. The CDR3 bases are TGTGCCAGCAGCTTAAGACAGGTTACAACTAATGAAAAACTGTTTTTT. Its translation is CASSLRQVTTNEKLFF.

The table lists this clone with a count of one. In DNA form, the CDR3 reads TGTGCCAGCAGCCGCAACAGGGGCACTTCCTACGAGCAGTACTTC. Protein product: CASSRNRGTSYEQYF. V and J are TRBV3-1 (or the pseudogene TRBV3-2) and TRBJ2-7, with 7 bases aligning to TRBD1. Trimming took 4 bases from V and 1 from J; bases not matched to a gene: 7. Germline CDR1 is LGHDT and CDR2 is YNNKEL (reference sequence). The CDR3 covers 15 residues.

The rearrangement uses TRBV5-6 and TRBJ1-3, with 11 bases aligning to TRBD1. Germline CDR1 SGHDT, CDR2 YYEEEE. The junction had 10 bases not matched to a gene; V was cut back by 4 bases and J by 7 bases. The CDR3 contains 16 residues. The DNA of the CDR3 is TGTGCCAGCAGCCCGGACAGGGGGCGGTTAATGAACACCATATATTTT. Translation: CASSPDRGRLMNTIYF.

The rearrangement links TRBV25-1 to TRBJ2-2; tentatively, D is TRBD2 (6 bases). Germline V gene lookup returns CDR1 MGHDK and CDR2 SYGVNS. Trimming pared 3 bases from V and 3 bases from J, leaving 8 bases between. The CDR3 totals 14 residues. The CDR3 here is CASSDRGDTGELFF. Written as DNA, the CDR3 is TGTGCCAGCAGTGATCGCGGGGACACCGGGGAGCTGTTTTTT.

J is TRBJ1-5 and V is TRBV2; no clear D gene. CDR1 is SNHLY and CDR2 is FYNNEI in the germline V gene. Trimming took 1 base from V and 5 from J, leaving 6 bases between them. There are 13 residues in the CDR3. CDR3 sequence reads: CASSEESYQPQHF. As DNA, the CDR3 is TGTGCCAGCAGTGAAGAGTCCTATCAGCCCCAGCATTTT. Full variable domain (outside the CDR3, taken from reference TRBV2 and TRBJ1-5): EPEVTQTPSHQVTQMGQEVILRCVPISNHLYFYWYRQILGQKVEFLVSFYNNEISEKSEIFDDQFSVERPDGSNFTLKIRSTKLEDSAMYFCASSEESYQPQHFGDGTRLSIL.